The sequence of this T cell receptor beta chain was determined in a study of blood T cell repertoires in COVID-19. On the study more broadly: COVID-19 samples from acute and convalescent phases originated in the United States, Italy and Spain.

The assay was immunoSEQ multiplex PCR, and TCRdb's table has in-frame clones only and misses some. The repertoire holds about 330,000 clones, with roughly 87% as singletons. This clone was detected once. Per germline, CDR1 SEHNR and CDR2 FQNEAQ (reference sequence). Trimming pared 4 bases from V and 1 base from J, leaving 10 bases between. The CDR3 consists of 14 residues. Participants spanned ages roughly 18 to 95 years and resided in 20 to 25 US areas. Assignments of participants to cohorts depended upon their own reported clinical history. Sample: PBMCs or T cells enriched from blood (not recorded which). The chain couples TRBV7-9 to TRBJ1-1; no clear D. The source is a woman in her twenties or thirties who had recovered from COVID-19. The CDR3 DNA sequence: TGTGCCAGCAGCTCTGGTGGAGCGAACACTGAAGCTTTCTTT. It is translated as CASSSGGANTEAFF.